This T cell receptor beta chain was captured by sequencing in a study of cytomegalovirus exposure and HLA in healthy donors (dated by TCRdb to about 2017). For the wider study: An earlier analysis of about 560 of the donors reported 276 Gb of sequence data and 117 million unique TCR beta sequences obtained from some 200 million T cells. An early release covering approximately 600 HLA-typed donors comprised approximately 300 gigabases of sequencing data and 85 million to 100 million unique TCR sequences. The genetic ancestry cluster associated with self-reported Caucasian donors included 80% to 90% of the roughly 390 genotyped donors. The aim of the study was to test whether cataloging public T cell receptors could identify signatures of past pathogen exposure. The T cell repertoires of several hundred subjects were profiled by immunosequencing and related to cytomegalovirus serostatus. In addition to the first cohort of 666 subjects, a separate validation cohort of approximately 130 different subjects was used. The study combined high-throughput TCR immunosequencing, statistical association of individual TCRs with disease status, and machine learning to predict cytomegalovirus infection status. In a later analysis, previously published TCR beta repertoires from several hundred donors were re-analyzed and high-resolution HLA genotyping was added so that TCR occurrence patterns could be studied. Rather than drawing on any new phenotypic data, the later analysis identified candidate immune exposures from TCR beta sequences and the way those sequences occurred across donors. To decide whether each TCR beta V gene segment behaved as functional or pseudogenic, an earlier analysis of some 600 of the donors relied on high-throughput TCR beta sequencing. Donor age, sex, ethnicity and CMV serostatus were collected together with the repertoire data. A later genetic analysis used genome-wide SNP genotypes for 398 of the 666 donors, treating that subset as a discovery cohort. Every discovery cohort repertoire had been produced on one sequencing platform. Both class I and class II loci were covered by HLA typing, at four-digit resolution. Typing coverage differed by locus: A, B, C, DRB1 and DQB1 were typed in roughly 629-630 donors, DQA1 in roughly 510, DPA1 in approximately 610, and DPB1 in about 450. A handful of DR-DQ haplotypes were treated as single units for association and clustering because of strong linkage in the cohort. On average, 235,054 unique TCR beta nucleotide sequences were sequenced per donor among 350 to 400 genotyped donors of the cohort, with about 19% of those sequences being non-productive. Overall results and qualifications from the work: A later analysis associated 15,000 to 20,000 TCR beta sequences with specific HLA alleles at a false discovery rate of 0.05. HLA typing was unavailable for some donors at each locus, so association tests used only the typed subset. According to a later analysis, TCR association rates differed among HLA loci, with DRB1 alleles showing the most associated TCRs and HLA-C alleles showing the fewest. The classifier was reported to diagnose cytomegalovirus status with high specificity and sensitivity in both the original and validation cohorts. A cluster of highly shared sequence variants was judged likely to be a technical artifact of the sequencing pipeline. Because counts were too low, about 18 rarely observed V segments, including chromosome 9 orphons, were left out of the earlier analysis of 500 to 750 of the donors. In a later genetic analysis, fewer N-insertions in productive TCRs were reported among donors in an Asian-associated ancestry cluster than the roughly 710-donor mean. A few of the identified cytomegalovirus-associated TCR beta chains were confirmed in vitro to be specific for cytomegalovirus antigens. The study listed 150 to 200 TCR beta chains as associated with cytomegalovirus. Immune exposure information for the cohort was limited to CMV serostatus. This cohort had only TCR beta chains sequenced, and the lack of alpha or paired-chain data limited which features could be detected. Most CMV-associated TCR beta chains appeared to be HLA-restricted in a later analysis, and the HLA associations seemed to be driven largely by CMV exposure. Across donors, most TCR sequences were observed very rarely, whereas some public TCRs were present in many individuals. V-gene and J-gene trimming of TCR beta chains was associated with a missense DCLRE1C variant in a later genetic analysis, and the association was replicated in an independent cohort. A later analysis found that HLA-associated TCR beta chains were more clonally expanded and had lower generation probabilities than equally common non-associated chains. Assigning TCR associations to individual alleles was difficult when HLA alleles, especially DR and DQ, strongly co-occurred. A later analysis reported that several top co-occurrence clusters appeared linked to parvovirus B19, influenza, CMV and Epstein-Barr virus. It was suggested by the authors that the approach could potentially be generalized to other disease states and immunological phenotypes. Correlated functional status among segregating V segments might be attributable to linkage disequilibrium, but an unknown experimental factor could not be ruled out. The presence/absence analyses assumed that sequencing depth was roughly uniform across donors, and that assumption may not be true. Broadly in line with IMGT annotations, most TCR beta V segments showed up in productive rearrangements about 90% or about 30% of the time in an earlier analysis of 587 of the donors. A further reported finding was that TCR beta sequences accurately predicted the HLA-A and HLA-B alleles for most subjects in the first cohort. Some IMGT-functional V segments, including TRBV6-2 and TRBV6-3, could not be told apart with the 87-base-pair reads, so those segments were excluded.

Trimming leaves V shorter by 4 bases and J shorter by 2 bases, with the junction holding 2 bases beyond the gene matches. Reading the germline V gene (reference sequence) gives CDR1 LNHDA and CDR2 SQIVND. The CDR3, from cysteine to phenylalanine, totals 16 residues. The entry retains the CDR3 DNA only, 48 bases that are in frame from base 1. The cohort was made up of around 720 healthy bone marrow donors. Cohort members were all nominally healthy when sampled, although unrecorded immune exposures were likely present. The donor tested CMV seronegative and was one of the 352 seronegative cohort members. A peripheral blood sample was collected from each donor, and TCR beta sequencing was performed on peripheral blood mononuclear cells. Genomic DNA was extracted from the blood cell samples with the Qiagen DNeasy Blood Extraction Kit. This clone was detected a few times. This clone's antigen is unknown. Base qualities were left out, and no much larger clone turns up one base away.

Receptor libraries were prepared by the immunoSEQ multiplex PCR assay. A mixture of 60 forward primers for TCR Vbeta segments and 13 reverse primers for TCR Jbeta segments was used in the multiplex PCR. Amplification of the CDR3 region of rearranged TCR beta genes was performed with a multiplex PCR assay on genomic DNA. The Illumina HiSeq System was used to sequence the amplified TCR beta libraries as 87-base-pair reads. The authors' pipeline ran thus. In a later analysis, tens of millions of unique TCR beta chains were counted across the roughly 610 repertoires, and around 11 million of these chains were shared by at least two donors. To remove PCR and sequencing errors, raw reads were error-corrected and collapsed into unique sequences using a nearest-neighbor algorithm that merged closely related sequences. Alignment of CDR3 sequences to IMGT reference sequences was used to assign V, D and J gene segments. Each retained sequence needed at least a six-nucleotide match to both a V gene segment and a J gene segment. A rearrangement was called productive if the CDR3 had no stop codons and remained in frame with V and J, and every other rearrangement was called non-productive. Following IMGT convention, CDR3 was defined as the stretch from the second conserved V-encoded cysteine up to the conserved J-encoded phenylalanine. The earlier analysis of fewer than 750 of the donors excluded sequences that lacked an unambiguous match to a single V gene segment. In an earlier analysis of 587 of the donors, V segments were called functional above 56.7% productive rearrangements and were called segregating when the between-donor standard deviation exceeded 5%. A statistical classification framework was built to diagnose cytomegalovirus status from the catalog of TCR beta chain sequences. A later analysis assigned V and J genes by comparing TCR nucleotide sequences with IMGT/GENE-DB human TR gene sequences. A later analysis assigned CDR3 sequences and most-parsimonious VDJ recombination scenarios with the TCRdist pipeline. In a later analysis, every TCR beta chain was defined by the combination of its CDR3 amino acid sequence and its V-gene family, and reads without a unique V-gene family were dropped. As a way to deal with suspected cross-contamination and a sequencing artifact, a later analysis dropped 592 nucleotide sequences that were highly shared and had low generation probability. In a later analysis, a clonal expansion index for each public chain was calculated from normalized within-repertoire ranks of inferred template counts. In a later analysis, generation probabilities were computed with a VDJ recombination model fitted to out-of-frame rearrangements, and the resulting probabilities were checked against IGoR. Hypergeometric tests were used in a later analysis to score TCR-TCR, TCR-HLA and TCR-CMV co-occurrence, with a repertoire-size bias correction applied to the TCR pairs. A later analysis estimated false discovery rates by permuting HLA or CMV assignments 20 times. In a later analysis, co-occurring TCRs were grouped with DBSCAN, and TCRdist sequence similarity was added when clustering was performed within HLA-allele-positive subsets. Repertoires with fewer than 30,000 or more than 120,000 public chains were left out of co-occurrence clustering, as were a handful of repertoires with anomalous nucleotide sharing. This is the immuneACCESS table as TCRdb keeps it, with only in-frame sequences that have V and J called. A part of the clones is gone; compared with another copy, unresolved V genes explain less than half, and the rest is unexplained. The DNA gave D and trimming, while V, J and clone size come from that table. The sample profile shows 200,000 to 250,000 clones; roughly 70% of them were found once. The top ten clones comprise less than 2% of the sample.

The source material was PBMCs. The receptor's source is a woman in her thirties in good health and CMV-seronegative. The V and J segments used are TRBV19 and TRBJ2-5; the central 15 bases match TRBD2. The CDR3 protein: CASSRGLAGGQETQYF. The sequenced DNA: TGTGCCAGTAGTAGGGGACTAGCGGGAGGACAAGAGACCCAGTACTTC. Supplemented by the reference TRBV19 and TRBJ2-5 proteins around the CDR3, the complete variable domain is DGGITQSPKYLFRKEGQNVTLSCEQNLNHDAMYWYRQDPGQGLRLIYYSQIVNDFQKGDIAEGYSVSREKKESFPLTVTSAQKNPTAFYLCASSRGLAGGQETQYFGPGTRLLVL.